These 28 T cell receptor beta chains share one sample of origin, sequenced in a study of cytomegalovirus exposure and HLA in healthy donors. The assay was immunoSEQ multiplex PCR, and TCRdb's table has in-frame clones only and misses some. The table records roughly 100,000 clones, about 95% of them present only once. The sample taken for sequencing was PBMCs. These receptors were obtained from a woman aged 18-35 years in good health and CMV-seronegative.

This rearrangement joins TRBV18 to TRBJ1-2; D gene ambiguous. The CDR3 totals 14 residues. V lost 1 base and J 6 bases, leaving 12 bases between the germline ends. Germline V CDR1 and CDR2: KGHSH, LQKENI. For the CDR3, the DNA is TGTGCCAGCTCACCACGGGAGGGTGTTAATGGCTACACCTTC. This sequence encodes CASSPREGVNGYTF. The variable domain in full, completed from reference TRBV18 and TRBJ1-2, reads NAGVMQNPRHLVRRRGQEARLRCSPMKGHSHVYWYRQLPEEGLKFMVYLQKENIIDESGMPKERFSAEFPKEGPSILRIQQVVRGDSAAYFCASSPREGVNGYTFGSGTRLTVV.

The rearrangement uses TRBV5-4 and TRBJ2-3, with unresolved D. CDR1 is SGHNT, CDR2 YYREEE, per germline (reference sequence). CDR3 length: 11 residues. The V end lost 2 bases, the J end lost 6 bases, and 4 bases lay between the germline ends. CDR3 residues: CASSFGDTQYF. The CDR3 DNA sequence: TGTGCCAGCAGCTTCGGGGATACGCAGTATTTT.

This chain joins TRBV5-6 and TRBJ2-3; 7 bases align to TRBD1. V gave up 3 bases and J gave up 0 bases; unmatched junction bases: 7. Germline CDR1 is SGHDT and CDR2 is YYEEEE. This CDR3 comprises 16 residues. The CDR3 coding sequence is TGTGCCAGCAGCTATGACAGGGCGGCTAGCACAGATACGCAGTATTTT. Its protein is CASSYDRAASTDTQYF. The full variable domain, completed using reference TRBV5-6 and TRBJ2-3, is DAGVTQSPTHLIKTRGQQVTLRCSPKSGHDTVSWYQQALGQGPQFIFQYYEEEERQRGNFPDRFSGHQFPNYSSELNVNALLLGDSALYLCASSYDRAASTDTQYFGPGTRLTVL.

The chain carries TRBV7-2 and TRBJ1-1; 9 bases line up with TRBD1. Germline-derived CDR1 and CDR2 are SGHTA and FQGNSA. The CDR3 length is 15 residues. J lost 6 bases, V lost 5 bases, and 10 bases had no gene match. The CDR3 DNA sequence: TGTGCCAGCAGCCTATCTGACAGGGGGGCTGCTGAAGCTTTCTTT. Translated: CASSLSDRGAAEAFF. The variable domain in full, with the rest retrieved from reference TRBV7-2 and TRBJ1-1, is GAGVSQSPSNKVTEKGKDVELRCDPISGHTALYWYRQSLGQGLEFLIYFQGNSAPDKSGLPSDRFSAERTGGSVSTLTIQRTQQEDSAVYLCASSLSDRGAAEAFFGQGTRLTVV.

The genes are TRBV19 and TRBJ2-3; TRBD2 agrees at 12 bases. CDR1 LNHDA and CDR2 SQIVND come from the germline V gene (reference sequence). The V and J ends lost 5 bases and 2 bases, in that order; junction bases with no gene match: 11. The CDR3 contains 18 residues. The CDR3 region has the DNA TGTGCCAGTAGTCCCCGGTGGACTAGCGGGGACTACACAGATACGCAGTATTTT. Amino acids: CASSPRWTSGDYTDTQYF.

The chain links TRBV29-1 to TRBJ2-2, with no clear D. V was pared by 5 bases and J by 4 bases, with 8 bases between. Germline V gene data show CDR1 as SQVTM and CDR2 as ANQGSEA. This CDR3 contains 12 residues. This CDR3 is CSVIVRTGELFF. As DNA, the CDR3 is TGCAGCGTTATAGTCCGCACCGGGGAGCTGTTTTTT.

The gene calls are TRBV11-2 and TRBJ2-2, with D unclear. Germline CDR1 reads SGHAT; CDR2 reads FQNNGV. This CDR3 spans 12 amino acids. V was trimmed by 5 bases and J by 6 bases, leaving 7 bases between them. CDR3 DNA sequence: TGTGCCAGCAGCACTTCCGCCGGGGAGCTGTTTTTT. This codes for CASSTSAGELFF.

With regard to this clone: This same CDR3 is encoded by further DNA sequences in the sample. Here the CDR3 reads CASSVRGNQPQHF. CDR3 bases: TGTGCCAGCAGCGTACGGGGTAATCAGCCCCAGCATTTT. The chain carries TRBV7-2 and TRBJ1-5, with D hard to call. The germline V gene encodes CDR1 SGHTA and CDR2 FQGNSA. V lost 5 bases and J lost 4, with 9 bases in between. The CDR3 has 13 amino acids. The complete variable domain, with remaining parts taken from reference TRBV7-2 and TRBJ1-5, reads GAGVSQSPSNKVTEKGKDVELRCDPISGHTALYWYRQSLGQGLEFLIYFQGNSAPDKSGLPSDRFSAERTGGSVSTLTIQRTQQEDSAVYLCASSVRGNQPQHFGDGTRLSIL.

This clone came up once. CDR3 bases: TGTGCCAGCAGTCCTGGACAGGGACGCTCCTACGAGCAGTACTTC. This sequence encodes CASSPGQGRSYEQYF. V is TRBV27 and J is TRBJ2-7; 8 bases line up with TRBD1. Germline values: CDR1 MNHEY, CDR2 SMNVEV (reference sequence). The J segment lost 0 bases and the V segment lost 5 bases, leaving 6 bases of the junction unmatched. The CDR3 contains 15 residues.

The J gene is TRBJ2-3, the V gene TRBV10-3; 7 nucleotides line up with TRBD2. V lost 6 bases to trimming and J lost 4 bases; unmatched junction nucleotides: 10. The CDR3 covers 15 residues. CDR1 is ENHRY and CDR2 is SYGVKD in the germline V gene. The CDR3 DNA is TGTGCCATCAGAGCCGCGGGAGATTCCGCAGATACGCAGTATTTT. Protein sequence: CAIRAAGDSADTQYF.

This clone came up once. V and J are TRBV7-9 and TRBJ1-4; D gene uncertain. V dropped 1 base and J dropped 6 bases, with 12 bases sitting between them. The germline CDR1 and CDR2 sequences are SEHNR and FQNEAQ (reference sequence). There are 15 residues in the CDR3. The CDR3 DNA reads as TGTGCCAGCAGCTTAGGAGCAGGTCTCTATGAAAAACTGTTTTTT. It specifies CASSLGAGLYEKLFF.

DNA for the CDR3: TGTGCCTGGAGTGAGGGAGGGGCTAGCGGCCAGACCCAGTACTTC. Residues: CAWSEGGASGQTQYF. V is TRBV30 and J is TRBJ2-5, with 7 nucleotides matching TRBD2. CDR3 size: 15 residues. From germline, CDR1 is GTSNPN and CDR2 SVGIG (reference sequence). After removal of 1 base from V and 6 bases from J, the junction contained 11 bases not matched to a gene.

The CDR3 bases are TGTGCCAGCAGGCCTTTGGGGGCAGGGTTTGATGAAGCTTTCTTT. Its translation: CASRPLGAGFDEAFF. The J gene is TRBJ1-1, the V gene TRBV6-5; perhaps TRBD1 as D (6 bases). The germline V gene encodes CDR1 MNHEY and CDR2 SVGAGI. The CDR3 has 15 residues. The V and J ends lost 6 bases and 7 bases respectively, with 21 bases between them.

The chain employs TRBV18 and TRBJ1-1, with 11 bases identical to TRBD1. This CDR3 contains 17 residues. From germline, CDR1 is KGHSH and CDR2 LQKENI. Germline trimming cut 2 bases from V and 7 bases from J; bases unmatched to any gene: 12. CDR3 in amino acids: CASSPFSGRGTGGEAFF. CDR3 DNA: TGTGCCAGCTCACCATTCTCCGGTAGGGGGACAGGGGGTGAAGCTTTCTTT.

The chain employs TRBV4-3 and TRBJ2-7, with 10 bases matching TRBD1. The trim removed 4 bases at V and 2 bases at J, leaving 2 bases unmatched. Germline values: CDR1 LGHNA, CDR2 YSLEER. The CDR3 is 14 residues long. CDR3: CASSRDRGAYEQYF. The DNA of the CDR3 is TGCGCCAGCAGCCGGGACAGGGGAGCCTACGAGCAGTACTTC.

The CDR3 sequence: CASGPRGLGEQFF. DNA for the CDR3: TGTGCTAGTGGTCCCAGGGGGCTTGGTGAGCAGTTCTTC. The genes are TRBV12-5 and TRBJ2-1; 8 positions agree with TRBD1. Per the germline V gene, CDR1 is LGHNT and CDR2 is FRNRAP. CDR3 length equals 13 residues. V gave up 5 bases and J gave up 9 bases; unmatched junction bases: 6.

This chain uses TRBV11-2 with TRBJ2-7; 7 bases match TRBD1. Trimming removed 4 bases from V and 0 bases from J; junction bases left unmatched: 6. The CDR3 extends over 15 amino acids. Per the germline V gene, CDR1 is SGHAT and CDR2 is FQNNGV. The chain's CDR3 is CASSSHRGVSYEQYF. In DNA, the CDR3 is TGTGCCAGCAGCTCTCACAGGGGAGTCTCCTACGAGCAGTACTTC. Together with reference TRBV11-2 and TRBJ2-7, the CDR3 gives the full variable domain: EAGVAQSPRYKIIEKRQSVAFWCNPISGHATLYWYQQILGQGPKLLIQFQNNGVVDDSQLPKDRFSAERLKGVDSTLKIQPAKLEDSAVYLCASSSHRGVSYEQYFGPGTRLTVT.

The chain employs TRBV4-3 and TRBJ2-3; TRBD2 agrees at 7 bases. Unmatched junction bases numbered 8, after V lost 0 bases and J lost 5 bases. CDR1 is LGHNA, CDR2 YSLEER, per germline. CDR3 length equals 16 residues. In DNA form, the CDR3 reads TGCGCCAGCAGCCAAGATAGTGGGGGGGGTGGAGATACGCAGTATTTT. Translation gives CASSQDSGGGGDTQYF.

This chain connects TRBV2 to TRBJ1-2, with 9 bases identical to TRBD1. Germline CDR1 reads SNHLY; CDR2 reads FYNNEI. This CDR3 has 16 amino acids. With V trimmed by 7 bases and J by 1 base, 10 bases remained unmatched. CDR3 nucleotide sequence: TGTGCCAGCACCCGGGGGACAGGGAGACTTAACTATGGCTACACCTTC. This sequence encodes CASTRGTGRLNYGYTF.

The gene calls are TRBV10-2 and TRBJ2-3; 8 nucleotides match TRBD1. CDR1 and CDR2 from the germline V gene are WSHSY and SAAADI. This CDR3 is built from 13 residues. Trimming took 6 bases from V and 4 from J; bases not matched to a gene: 3. Here the CDR3 reads CASSRQGSDTQYF. The CDR3 coding sequence is TGCGCCAGCAGCCGACAGGGGTCAGATACGCAGTATTTT.

In regard to this clone: Germline and junction disagree at one end, which may indicate a read error. This chain joins TRBV29-1 and TRBJ1-1, with D tentatively TRBD1 (5 bases). This CDR3 spans 12 amino acids. Germline CDR1 and CDR2: SQVTM and ANQGSEA. The CDR3 region has the DNA TGCAGCGTGCCGACAGAGAACACTAAAGCTTTCTTT. It codes for CSVPTENTKAFF.

This clone was counted once. The rearrangement uses TRBV7-2 and TRBJ2-7; 7 positions agree with TRBD2. The CDR3 consists of 15 residues. The V segment lost 2 bases and the J segment 3 bases; nucleotides outside the gene matches: 7. Germline assignment: CDR1 SGHTA and CDR2 FQGNSA. The CDR3 DNA reads as TGTGCCAGCAGCTTACTCGGGGGGAGGAACTACGAGCAGTACTTC. This codes for CASSLLGGRNYEQYF.

This chain connects TRBV4-1 to TRBJ2-7; 7 bases fit TRBD1. The J segment lost 3 bases and the V segment lost 4 bases, leaving 9 bases of the junction unmatched. The CDR3 is made up of 15 amino acids. Germline CDR1 is MGHRA and CDR2 is YSYEKL. CDR3 DNA sequence: TGCGCCAGCAGCCCGCAGACAGGGAAAGGCTACGAGCAGTACTTC. Its protein is CASSPQTGKGYEQYF.

The V and J genes are TRBV2 and TRBJ1-4; possibly TRBD1 for D (5 bases). Germline V gives CDR1 SNHLY, CDR2 FYNNEI. CDR3 length: 16 residues. Trimming pared 6 bases from V and 4 bases from J, leaving 18 bases between. This chain's CDR3 is CASRGAGRPGNEKLFF. The CDR3 nucleotides read TGTGCCAGCAGAGGGGCAGGCCGACCGGGTAATGAAAAACTGTTTTTT.

This clone was recorded once. CDR3 amino acids: CASSHLSGGAPYEQFF. CDR3 sequence (DNA): TGCGCCAGCAGCCACCTTAGCGGGGGGGCCCCCTATGAGCAGTTCTTC. The J gene is TRBJ2-1, the V gene TRBV4-3, with 11 bases identical to TRBD2. This CDR3 comprises 16 residues. Germline lookup yields CDR1 LGHNA and CDR2 YSLEER. V gave up 3 bases and J gave up 8 bases; unmatched junction bases: 9.

V gene TRBV7-9 combines with J gene TRBJ1-2, with 9 bases that match TRBD1. Germline V gene data show CDR1 as SEHNR and CDR2 as FQNEAQ (reference sequence). This CDR3 comprises 15 residues. Trimming took 3 bases from V and 1 from J; bases not matched to a gene: 3. CDR3 in amino acids: CASSLGTGYNYGYTF. CDR3 in DNA: TGTGCCAGCAGCTTGGGGACAGGGTATAACTATGGCTACACCTTC.

The chain couples TRBV10-3 to TRBJ1-1, with TRBD1 matching over 9 bases. Germline assignment: CDR1 ENHRY and CDR2 SYGVKD. The CDR3 is 16 amino acids. V lost 6 bases and J lost 1; bases outside the gene matches: 9. The CDR3 DNA reads TGTGCCATCAGGGACCTGACAGGGGGAACGAACACTGAAGCTTTCTTT. It encodes CAIRDLTGGTNTEAFF.

A single count supports this clone. This chain joins TRBV15 and TRBJ2-3; TRBD2 matches at 7 bases. CDR3 length: 13 amino acids. The V gene's germline CDR1 is LNHNV and CDR2 YYDKDF (reference sequence). Losses at the gene ends were 5 bases for V and 5 bases for J; bases not matched to a gene: 4. DNA of the CDR3: TGTGCCACCAGCGGGCGGGGGTTAGATACGCAGTATTTT. Its protein is CATSGRGLDTQYF.